The 32 T cell receptor beta chains below come from one sample, sequenced in a study of blood T cell repertoires in COVID-19. Assay: immunoSEQ multiplex PCR; the TCRdb copy retains only in-frame clones and omits some. This table has approximately 330,000 clones, 88% appearing once. Material: peripheral blood. Source of these receptors: a woman in her forties or fifties with active or convalescent COVID-19.

The genes are TRBV19 and TRBJ1-2; D perhaps matches TRBD1 (5 bases). Germline loops: CDR1 LNHDA, CDR2 SQIVND (reference sequence). This CDR3 has 14 amino acids. Trimming removed 7 bases from V and 4 bases from J, with 16 bases in between. CDR3 nucleotide sequence: TGTGCCAGTATTGGGGGGACCGTAGGCTATGGCTACACCTTC. It is translated as CASIGGTVGYGYTF. Together with reference TRBV19 and TRBJ1-2, the CDR3 gives the full variable domain: DGGITQSPKYLFRKEGQNVTLSCEQNLNHDAMYWYRQDPGQGLRLIYYSQIVNDFQKGDIAEGYSVSREKKESFPLTVTSAQKNPTAFYLCASIGGTVGYGYTFGSGTRLTVV.

This clone appeared a few times. The rearrangement uses TRBV29-1 and TRBJ2-3; 12 bases map to TRBD2. Looked up from germline, CDR1 is SQVTM and CDR2 is ANQGSEA. V lost 6 bases to trimming and J lost 5 bases; unmatched junction nucleotides: 3. The CDR3 runs to 13 residues. The CDR3 coding sequence is TGCAGCGTATCGGGACTAGCGGGAGATACGCAGTATTTT. Translating gives CSVSGLAGDTQYF.

This chain uses TRBV13 with TRBJ2-7; D is perhaps TRBD2 (6 bases). This CDR3 region has 15 residues. Germline loops: CDR1 PRHDT, CDR2 FYEKMQ (reference sequence). The germline V and J ends were trimmed by 5 bases and 2 bases, with 16 bases remaining between them. CDR3 sequence reads: CASSHSLGTPYEQYF. The CDR3 coding sequence is TGTGCCAGCAGCCACTCACTAGGGACTCCCTACGAGCAGTACTTC.

This chain connects TRBV6-5 to TRBJ1-5; TRBD1 matches 7 bases. After removal of 4 bases from V and 2 bases from J, the junction contained 2 bases not matched to a gene. CDR3 length equals 14 residues. Germline V gene sequence: CDR1 MNHEY, CDR2 SVGAGI. In DNA form, the CDR3 reads TGTGCCAGCAGTTCCGGACAGGGCAATCAGCCCCAGCATTTT. Residues: CASSSGQGNQPQHF.

The chain carries TRBV3-1 (or the pseudogene TRBV3-2) and TRBJ1-2; D call uncertain. The V gene's germline CDR1 is LGHDT and CDR2 YNNKEL (reference sequence). The V end was cut by 6 bases, the J end by 3 bases, with 11 bases between. This CDR3 contains 13 residues. CDR3 sequence (DNA): TGTGCCAGCAGGGGATTGGGAGACTATGGCTACACCTTC. It encodes CASRGLGDYGYTF.

V usage is TRBV7-2 and J usage is TRBJ2-7; 8 bases match TRBD1. The V gene end was trimmed by 0 bases and the J gene end by 0 bases; junction bases not matched to a gene: 1. The germline CDR1 and CDR2 sequences are SGHTA and FQGNSA. The CDR3 covers 15 residues. The CDR3 DNA sequence: TGTGCCAGCAGCTTAGCGACAGGGGTCTCCTACGAGCAGTACTTC. It codes for CASSLATGVSYEQYF.

This clone was seen only a few times. The chain employs TRBV4-1 and TRBJ2-3; 9 bases agree with TRBD2. This CDR3 region has 16 residues. V lost 5 bases to trimming and J lost 2 bases; unmatched junction nucleotides: 8. Germline loops: CDR1 MGHRA, CDR2 YSYEKL. CDR3 sequence: CASSYTTSGTTDTQYF. In nucleotides, the CDR3 is TGCGCCAGCAGCTACACGACTAGCGGTACCACAGATACGCAGTATTTT.

The gene calls are TRBV12-5 and TRBJ2-2; a possible D gene is TRBD2 (6 bases). The CDR3 sequence is 15 residues long. Trimming took off 3 bases at V and 3 bases at J, with 11 bases between the two ends. Germline V gene sequence: CDR1 LGHNT, CDR2 FRNRAP. The DNA for the CDR3 is TGTGCTAGTGGTTTCAGACTAGTAGACACCGGGGAGCTGTTTTTT. The encoded protein is CASGFRLVDTGELFF.

The chain has TRBV7-2 and TRBJ2-1, with 8 bases aligning to TRBD2. Trimming removed 5 bases from V and 3 bases from J; junction bases left unmatched: 9. Germline V gene sequence: CDR1 SGHTA, CDR2 FQGNSA. The CDR3 spans 16 residues. CDR3 region: CASSPPSGSRYNEQFF. The CDR3 DNA sequence: TGTGCCAGCAGCCCCCCGAGCGGGAGCCGCTACAATGAGCAGTTCTTC.

The chain recombines TRBV7-2 with TRBJ1-3; D is undetermined. V lost 5 bases, J lost 4 bases, and 21 bases lay in between. CDR1 and CDR2 (germline): SGHTA, FQGNSA. This CDR3 has 17 residues. The CDR3 region has the DNA TGTGCCAGCAGCCCCTTAGGAGTCCAGTCTCCCGGAAACACCATATATTTT. Its protein is CASSPLGVQSPGNTIYF.

This clone was recorded only once. One end of the junction does not line up with germline, which may come from a read error. V usage is TRBV7-7 and J usage is TRBJ2-1; 7 nucleotides agree with TRBD2. The germline gives CDR1 SSHAT, CDR2 FNYEAQ (reference sequence). This CDR3 comprises 17 residues. The CDR3 sequence: CASSPPSGKISYNEQFF. The CDR3 DNA reads as TGTGCTAGCAGCCCCCCCAGCGGGAAAATTTCCTACAATGAGCAGTTCTTC.

The genes are TRBV28 and TRBJ1-1, with 8 bases that match TRBD1. CDR3 size: 16 residues. V lost 4 bases to trimming and J lost 0 bases; unmatched junction nucleotides: 7. Germline assignment: CDR1 MDHEN and CDR2 SYDVKM. The CDR3 is CASSSQGANMNTEAFF. CDR3 DNA sequence: TGTGCCAGCAGTTCCCAGGGGGCCAACATGAACACTGAAGCTTTCTTT.

This chain uses TRBV7-9 with TRBJ2-2, with 9 bases matching TRBD1. From germline, CDR1 is SEHNR and CDR2 FQNEAQ (reference sequence). CDR3 length: 15 residues. V lost 6 bases and J lost 7; bases outside the gene matches: 9. This CDR3 is CASSYGQGHSGELFF. In DNA form, the CDR3 reads TGTGCCAGCAGTTATGGACAGGGGCACAGCGGGGAGCTGTTTTTT.

The genes are TRBV2 and TRBJ1-5; D gene unclear. CDR3 length equals 10 residues. Per germline, CDR1 SNHLY and CDR2 FYNNEI. The V end lost 10 bases, the J end lost 10 bases, and 11 bases lay between the germline ends. The CDR3 sequence is CATTRGPQHF. CDR3 DNA sequence: TGTGCCACCACCCGGGGACCCCAGCATTTT.

J is TRBJ2-1 and V is TRBV21-1; TRBD1 is the table's D call, not checked against the DNA. TRBV21-1 is a pseudogene. The CDR3 loop spans 17 amino acids. Written as DNA, the CDR3 is TGTGCCAGCAGCCCCTCGCTGACAGGGAGCTCCTACAATGAGCAGTTCTTC. It specifies CASSPSLTGSSYNEQFF.

The genes are TRBV6-5 and TRBJ1-4; D is perhaps TRBD1 (6 bases). CDR1 MNHEY and CDR2 SVGAGI come from the germline V gene. V gave up 6 bases and J gave up 4 bases, with 15 bases separating them. The CDR3 contains 15 residues. Here the CDR3 reads CASSLGGAGNEKLFF. The CDR3 DNA reads as TGTGCCAGCAGCCTAGGGGGGGCGGGTAATGAAAAACTGTTTTTT.

The chain employs TRBV7-3 and TRBJ2-5; TRBD1 agrees at 7 bases. The germline gives CDR1 SGHTA, CDR2 FQGTGA. V trimming: 5 bases; J trimming: 5 bases; junction bases outside the gene matches: 11. The length of the CDR3 is 15 residues. CDR3 in DNA: TGTGCCAGCAGCGAACATAACAGGGGAATTGAGACCCAGTACTTC. It codes for CASSEHNRGIETQYF.

The rearrangement joins TRBV19 to TRBJ1-3; D possibly corresponds to TRBD1 (6 bases). This CDR3 is 16 amino acids long. Germline lookup yields CDR1 LNHDA and CDR2 SQIVND (reference sequence). Trimming pared 5 bases from V and 4 bases from J, leaving 18 bases between. Written as DNA, the CDR3 is TGTGCCAGTAGTCGTCGACAGGACAATTCCGGAAACACCATATATTTT. Its translation is CASSRRQDNSGNTIYF.

The rearrangement links TRBV4-3 to TRBJ1-2; no clear D gene. The CDR3 totals 16 residues. V was trimmed by 0 bases and J by 3 bases, leaving 14 bases between them. The germline gives CDR1 LGHNA, CDR2 YSLEER. The CDR3 spells CASSQEFGGLDYGYTF. CDR3 nucleotide sequence: TGCGCCAGCAGCCAAGAGTTCGGAGGGTTGGACTATGGCTACACCTTC.

The chain has TRBV7-2 and TRBJ2-1; the match to TRBD1 covers 7 bases. CDR3 length: 12 amino acids. V shed 5 bases, J shed 10 bases, and the junction held 5 bases outside the gene matches. Per the germline V gene, CDR1 is SGHTA and CDR2 is FQGNSA. DNA for the CDR3: TGTGCCAGCAGCAAATCGACAGGGGAGCAGTTCTTC. This sequence encodes CASSKSTGEQFF.

This rearrangement joins TRBV28 to TRBJ1-2; D is undetermined. The V end lost 2 bases, the J end lost 8 bases, and 12 bases lay between the germline ends. Germline V gene lookup returns CDR1 MDHEN and CDR2 SYDVKM. CDR3 length: 13 residues. CDR3 coding DNA: TGTGCCAGCAGTTTAGGAGTTGCCGGGGGCTACACCTTC. Translated, it gives CASSLGVAGGYTF.

The chain links TRBV29-1 to TRBJ2-7, with TRBD1 matching over 9 bases. Germline assignment: CDR1 SQVTM and CDR2 ANQGSEA. The CDR3 is made up of 15 amino acids. V shed 4 bases, J shed 7 bases, and the junction held 14 bases outside the gene matches. In DNA, the CDR3 is TGCAGCGTTGCCGGATCGGGACAGGGCCTCCTGGAGCAGTACTTC. Its protein is CSVAGSGQGLLEQYF.

The chain uses TRBV4-2 and TRBJ1-5; D possibly corresponds to TRBD1 (5 bases). CDR3 length equals 14 residues. V was trimmed by 1 base and J by 6 bases, leaving 10 bases between them. From germline, CDR1 is LGHNA and CDR2 YNFKEQ. CDR3 bases: TGTGCCAGCAGCCAAGGCAGGGAACTTCAGCCCCAGCATTTT. This sequence encodes CASSQGRELQPQHF.

The chain couples TRBV12-3 or TRBV12-4 to TRBJ1-1, with D hard to call. Between the trimmed V and J ends, which lost 2 bases and 7 bases, there was a span of 11 bases. The CDR3 contains 13 residues. The CDR3 region is CASSLTSGGEAFF. The CDR3 DNA reads as TGTGCCAGCAGTTTAACCAGTGGTGGTGAAGCTTTCTTT.

The chain carries TRBV28 and TRBJ2-1, with 8 bases identical to TRBD1. V dropped 4 bases and J dropped 15; count of bases not matched to a gene: 11. Per germline, CDR1 MDHEN and CDR2 SYDVKM. CDR3 length: 13 residues. CDR3 protein: CASSSRGPYHWFF. In DNA, the CDR3 is TGTGCCAGCAGTTCCAGGGGGCCGTACCACTGGTTCTTC.

This clone showed up just once. The chain couples TRBV19 to TRBJ2-2; 7 bases fit TRBD1. Germline CDR1 LNHDA, CDR2 SQIVND (reference sequence). J gave up 5 bases and V 3 bases, and 9 bases lay outside the gene matches. This CDR3 has 16 residues. This CDR3 is CASSITGTVSTGELFF. The CDR3 bases are TGTGCCAGTAGTATTACCGGGACAGTTTCAACCGGGGAGCTGTTTTTT.

This clone was seen just once. J is TRBJ1-5 and V is TRBV19; 10 nucleotides match TRBD1. The germline V gene encodes CDR1 LNHDA and CDR2 SQIVND (reference sequence). This CDR3 is built from 13 residues. V gave up 6 bases and J gave up 9 bases; unmatched junction bases: 5. The CDR3 region has the DNA TGTGCCAGTAGCACTGACAGGGGGCTGCCCCAGCATTTT. This sequence encodes CASSTDRGLPQHF. Filled out from reference TRBV19 and TRBJ1-5, the complete variable domain reads DGGITQSPKYLFRKEGQNVTLSCEQNLNHDAMYWYRQDPGQGLRLIYYSQIVNDFQKGDIAEGYSVSREKKESFPLTVTSAQKNPTAFYLCASSTDRGLPQHFGDGTRLSIL.

The chain links TRBV19 to TRBJ1-2, with D unclear. CDR3 length: 13 amino acids. The V gene's germline CDR1 is LNHDA and CDR2 SQIVND (reference sequence). V was cut by 2 bases and J by 0 bases, with 4 bases left in between. This CDR3 reads CASSIQSNYGYTF. The CDR3 region has the DNA TGTGCCAGTAGTATACAGTCTAACTATGGCTACACCTTC.

This clone was recorded only once. The genes are TRBV10-3 and TRBJ2-5, with 8 nucleotides matching TRBD1. CDR1 and CDR2 from the germline V gene are ENHRY and SYGVKD. The CDR3 spans 16 residues. V was clipped by 5 bases and J by 2 bases; unmatched bases: 10. The CDR3 DNA sequence: TGTGCCATCAGTTCATATCAGGGACAGGAACAAGAGACCCAGTACTTC. It specifies CAISSYQGQEQETQYF.

This clone was detected only a few times. The chain employs TRBV6-2 or TRBV6-3 and TRBJ2-7; tentative D call: TRBD2 (5 bases). V was cut by 5 bases and J by 2 bases, with 16 bases left in between. The CDR3 sequence is 15 residues long. In germline, CDR1 is MNHEY, CDR2 SVGEGT. CDR3: CASSPPFRGTYEQYF. DNA of the CDR3: TGTGCCAGCAGTCCCCCTTTCCGGGGTACCTACGAGCAGTACTTC.

The rearrangement uses TRBV28 and TRBJ1-2; D not certain. CDR3 length: 13 residues. V gave up 2 bases and J gave up 8 bases, with 12 bases separating them. Germline V CDR1 and CDR2: MDHEN, SYDVKM. CDR3: CASSLRYPLGYTF. As DNA, the CDR3 is TGTGCCAGCAGTTTACGGTACCCCTTAGGCTACACCTTC.

This sequence joins TRBV19 and TRBJ2-7; possible D gene TRBD2, 6 bases. V lost 4 bases to trimming and J lost 4 bases, with 17 bases between them. Germline values: CDR1 LNHDA, CDR2 SQIVND (reference sequence). CDR3 length: 15 residues. CDR3 nucleotides: TGTGCCAGTAGTACTTCTCCAGTGGGGGGTTACGAGCAGTACTTC. It encodes CASSTSPVGGYEQYF.